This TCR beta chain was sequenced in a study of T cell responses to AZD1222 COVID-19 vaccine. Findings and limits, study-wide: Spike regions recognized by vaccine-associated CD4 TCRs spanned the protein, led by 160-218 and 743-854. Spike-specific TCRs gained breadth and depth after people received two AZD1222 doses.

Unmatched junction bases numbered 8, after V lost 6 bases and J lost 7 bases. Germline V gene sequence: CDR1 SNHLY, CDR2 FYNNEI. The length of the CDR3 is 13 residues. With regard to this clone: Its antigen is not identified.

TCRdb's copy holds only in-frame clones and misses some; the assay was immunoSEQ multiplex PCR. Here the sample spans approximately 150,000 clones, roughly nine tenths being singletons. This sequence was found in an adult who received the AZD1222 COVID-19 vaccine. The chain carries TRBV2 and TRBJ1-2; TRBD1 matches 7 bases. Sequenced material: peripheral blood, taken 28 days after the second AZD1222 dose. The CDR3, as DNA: TGTGCCAGCAGCGTTGAGGACAGGACTGGCTACACCTTC. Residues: CASSVEDRTGYTF.